The 5 T cell receptor beta chains below all came from one sample that was sequenced in a study of blood T cell repertoires in COVID-19 (dated by TCRdb to the early 2020s). Library prep was done by the immunoSEQ multiplex PCR assay. The source is immuneACCESS, and TCRdb retained only in-frame sequences with V and J called. Part of the clones is not carried over; for the studies checked, unresolved V genes explain less than half of this, and the remainder is unexplained. This sample is represented by around 95,000 clones; over 70% of them were singletons. Of the sample, about 10% is held by the ten largest clones. The sample taken for sequencing was peripheral blood. The receptors originated from an elderly woman with acute or convalescent COVID-19.

The rearrangement uses TRBV28 and TRBJ1-1, with 12 bases matching TRBD1. The CDR3 totals 19 residues. CDR1 is MDHEN and CDR2 is SYDVKM in the germline V gene. V lost 7 bases, J lost 0 bases, and 15 bases stayed unmatched. The CDR3 DNA is TGTGCCAGCAATTACACCGGGACAGGGGGCACGCACATGAACACTGAAGCTTTCTTT. Residues: CASNYTGTGGTHMNTEAFF.

The CDR3 sequence: CASSLGFQGNYGYTF. The CDR3 DNA is TGTGCCAGCAGTTTAGGGTTCCAGGGTAACTATGGCTACACCTTC. This chain connects TRBV28 to TRBJ1-2, with D maybe TRBD1 (5 bases). Germline assignment: CDR1 MDHEN and CDR2 SYDVKM. This CDR3 comprises 15 residues. Deletions cut 2 bases from V and 1 base from J, with 11 bases between.

The count of this clone is one. The V and J genes are TRBV29-1 and TRBJ1-1; 7 bases match TRBD1. V trimming: 4 bases; J trimming: 1 base; junction bases outside the gene matches: 9. The CDR3 is 15 amino acids. Germline V gene data show CDR1 as SQVTM and CDR2 as ANQGSEA. This chain's CDR3 is CSVAYGQVRNTEAFF. DNA for the CDR3: TGCAGCGTTGCCTACGGACAGGTCCGGAACACTGAAGCTTTCTTT.

The rearrangement links TRBV6-2 or TRBV6-3 to TRBJ2-7; D unclear. Trimming shortened V by 6 bases and J by 4 bases, and 19 bases separated the two germline ends. From germline, CDR1 is MNHEY and CDR2 SVGEGT. CDR3 size: 15 residues. CDR3 sequence (DNA): TGTGCCAGCAGCTCGACCCTCCTAGGCGCTTACGAGCAGTACGTC. Translated: CASSSTLLGAYEQYV.

This clone was detected once. The chain has TRBV20-1 and TRBJ2-7; possibly TRBD1 for D (5 bases). V was cut by 4 bases and J by 11 bases, with 15 bases left in between. CDR3 length equals 11 residues. Per germline, CDR1 DFQATT and CDR2 SNEGSKA (reference sequence). As DNA, the CDR3 is TGCAGTGCTACCCAGGGATCGGCAAAGTACTTC. Translating gives CSATQGSAKYF.